This is a list of T cell receptor beta chains from one sample in a study of cytomegalovirus exposure and HLA in healthy donors. The repertoire was sequenced with immunoSEQ multiplex PCR; TCRdb's copy has only in-frame clones and lacks some. The table shows under 140,000 clones, with approximately 83% occurring only once. The sequencing input was PBMCs. The receptors here all came from a man aged 35 to 55 in good health and CMV-seronegative. Both conserved end residues are part of each CDR3. The D gene is left open where the match is weak. Size tells how often a clone was seen (once, few, many) or the class of an expanded clone, and some rows leave it out.

v_gene	j_gene	d_gene	abundance	CDR3nt	CDR3aa
TRBV25-1	TRBJ1-2	NA	once	TGTGCCAGCAGTGTTTCAGGCAACTATGGCTACACCTTC	CASSVSGNYGYTF
TRBV7-2	TRBJ1-4	NA	NA	TGTGCCAGCAGCTTGGGGGCGACTAATGAAAAACTGTTTTTT	CASSLGATNEKLFF
TRBV30	TRBJ2-5	TRBD2	once	TGTGCCTGGAGTGTACGGGCGGCGGGGGTGACCCAGTACTTC	CAWSVRAAGVTQYF
TRBV2	TRBJ2-3	NA	NA	TGTGCCAGCAGGGGAGGACAGGCGAGCACAGATACGCAGTATTTT	CASRGGQASTDTQYF
TRBV4-1	TRBJ1-5	NA	NA	TGCGCCAGCAGCCAAGATGTTATGGGGGCCCTATCAGCCCAGCATTTT	CASSQDVMGALSAQHF
TRBV29-1	TRBJ1-1	NA	NA	TGCAGCACTGGGGTACGGGGTGAGAGCGCTGAAGCTTTCTTT	CSTGVRGESAEAFF
TRBV19	TRBJ2-7	NA	NA	TGTGCCAGTAGTATCGCCAGGACAGCAAGGGTCTACGAGCAGTACTTC	CASSIARTARVYEQYF
TRBV6-1	TRBJ2-5	TRBD2	NA	TGTGCCAGCAGTGCATATAGCGGGGGAAAAGAGACCCAGTACTTC	CASSAYSGGKETQYF
TRBV5-5	TRBJ1-5	NA	NA	TGTGCCAGCAGCCCAGGGGATTTTAGCAATCAGCCCCAGCATTTT	CASSPGDFSNQPQHF
TRBV5-1	TRBJ1-5	NA	NA	TGCGCCAGCAGCTTGAGCGGGGGCCACCAGCCCCAGCATTTT	CASSLSGGHQPQHF
TRBV9	TRBJ2-3	NA	once	TGTGCCAGCAGCGTAGCTTCGGGCGGGCCCTACACAGATACGCAGTATTTT	CASSVASGGPYTDTQYF
TRBV19	TRBJ1-5	NA	NA	TGTGCCTTAGGGGCAGGGAATCAGCCCCAGCATTTT	CALGAGNQPQHF
TRBV4-2	TRBJ2-1	TRBD1	NA	TGTGCCAGCAGCCAAGGACAGGGTTACAGTAGTGATAGGTCCTACAATGAGCAGTTCTTC	CASSQGQGYSSDRSYNEQFF
TRBV5-4	TRBJ1-3	TRBD1	NA	TGTGCCAGCAGCCAGACAGGGGGCTCTGGAAACACCATATATTTT	CASSQTGGSGNTIYF
TRBV5-4	TRBJ2-2	TRBD1	NA	TGTGCCAGCAGCTCGGGACAGGGGGCCTCCCGAGGCACCGGGGAGCTGTTTTTT	CASSSGQGASRGTGELFF
TRBV5-1	TRBJ2-5	TRBD1	NA	TGCGCCAGCAGCTCTACCGGACAGGGGCTGCCAGAGACCCAGTACTTC	CASSSTGQGLPETQYF
TRBV28	TRBJ2-3	TRBD2	NA	TGTGCCAGCAGTCACTCGACTAGCGGGGGCACAGATACGCAGTATTTT	CASSHSTSGGTDTQYF
TRBV19	TRBJ1-2	NA	NA	TGTGCCAGTAGTATAGATGGAGGGAAAGGCTACACCTTC	CASSIDGGKGYTF
TRBV5-1	TRBJ2-7	NA	NA	TGCGCCAGCACCCACAAGACAGGAGGCACCAACGAGCAGTACTTC	CASTHKTGGTNEQYF
TRBV28	TRBJ2-1	NA	NA	TGTGCCAGCCGAGCCTCCCCCGGAGTGGAGAATGAGCAGTTCTTC	CASRASPGVENEQFF
TRBV10-3	TRBJ1-2	TRBD1	NA	TGTGCCATCAGTGAGGAAGACAGGGGTAACTATGGCTACACCTTC	CAISEEDRGNYGYTF
TRBV5-1	TRBJ1-6	NA	NA	TGCGCCAGCAGTTCCGGACAGATTAATTCACCCCTCCACTTT	CASSSGQINSPLHF
TRBV6-1	TRBJ1-2	NA	NA	TGTGCCAGCAGTGAAGAAGTGCGGAAAGCTAACTATGGCTACACCTTC	CASSEEVRKANYGYTF
TRBV9	TRBJ2-1	TRBD1	once	TGTGCCAGCAGCGTAGGGGAAGGGGGCCAAGACAATGAGCAGTTCTTC	CASSVGEGGQDNEQFF